This entry lists 21 T cell receptor beta chains sequenced from one sample in a study of beta chain features in type 1 diabetes. Every isolated RNA sample was fully reverse transcribed, so sequencing captured expressed TCRB transcripts. The assay was immunoSEQ multiplex PCR, and TCRdb's table has in-frame clones only and misses some. The sample lists around 650,000 clones; 9.5% to 15% were seen once. Notes on the study in general: When Type 1 diabetes patients were examined, their TCRB CDR3s proved moderately but significantly shorter in all four CD4+ subsets.

These receptors have no identified antigens. The sample was naive CD4+ T cells from blood. Source of these receptors: a man aged 25 to 45 with type 1 diabetes.

This clone was counted between two and nine times. This rearrangement joins TRBV18 to TRBJ2-7; 8 nucleotides agree with TRBD1. Germline V gene lookup returns CDR1 KGHSH and CDR2 LQKENI. V was clipped by 6 bases and J by 6 bases; unmatched bases: 13. The length of the CDR3 is 15 residues. The CDR3 nucleotides are TGTGCCAGCTCCCTAGCCAGGACAGGGCCTGGCGAGCAGTACTTC. Translated, it gives CASSLARTGPGEQYF.

This clone was counted a few times. CDR3 sequence: CASRLNFPTGRHQPQHF. The CDR3 DNA is TGTGCAAGTCGCTTAAACTTTCCGACAGGGAGGCATCAGCCCCAGCATTTT. The rearrangement joins TRBV12-2 to TRBJ1-5; the tabulated D call, TRBD1, remains unverified against the DNA. TRBV12-2 is deemed a pseudogene. The CDR3 consists of 17 residues.

As for this clone: Other DNA sequences from this sample encode an identical CDR3 as well. This rearrangement joins TRBV9 to TRBJ2-6, with no clear D. Trimming stripped 1 base from V and 1 base from J, with 6 bases between. The CDR3 extends over 15 amino acids. Germline lookup yields CDR1 SGDLS and CDR2 YYNGEE. CDR3 sequence reads: CASSVLGSGANVLTF. The CDR3 bases are TGTGCCAGCAGCGTATTAGGGTCTGGGGCCAACGTCCTGACTTTC.

This clone appeared a few times. V usage is TRBV29-1 and J usage is TRBJ2-2; tentatively, D is TRBD2 (5 bases). V was clipped by 5 bases and J by 4 bases, with 11 bases between them. CDR3 length equals 13 residues. Germline V gene lookup returns CDR1 SQVTM and CDR2 ANQGSEA. The CDR3 DNA is TGCAGCGTTAATAGGGAGAGCACCGGGGAGCTGTTTTTT. Translating gives CSVNRESTGELFF.

The CDR3 loop is CASGLAGSAETQYF. CDR3 bases: TGTGCCAGCGGACTAGCGGGGAGCGCAGAGACCCAGTACTTC. The V gene is TRBV19, the J gene TRBJ2-5; 12 bases agree with TRBD2. Germline V gives CDR1 LNHDA, CDR2 SQIVND (reference sequence). This CDR3 spans 14 amino acids. V was clipped by 9 bases and J by 4 bases; unmatched bases: 6.

This CDR3 is CASSQDSGQKLFF. The DNA for the CDR3 is TGTGCCAGCAGCCAAGATAGTGGGCAAAAACTGTTTTTT. The J gene is TRBJ1-4, the V gene TRBV4-2; D uncertain. Looked up from germline, CDR1 is LGHNA and CDR2 is YNFKEQ. V was clipped by 0 bases and J by 9 bases, with 8 bases between them. The CDR3 is 13 amino acids.

This clone was observed many times. This chain uses TRBV14 with TRBJ2-7, with 9 nucleotides matching TRBD1. Germline V gene sequence: CDR1 SGHDN, CDR2 FVKESK. The CDR3 totals 14 residues. V lost 4 bases and J lost 5; bases outside the gene matches: 6. The CDR3 DNA sequence: TGTGCCAGCAGCCCGCTCCGGGACAGGGACGAGCAGTACTTC. Amino acids: CASSPLRDRDEQYF. The full variable domain, rest sourced from reference TRBV14 and TRBJ2-7, is EAGVTQFPSHSVIEKGQTVTLRCDPISGHDNLYWYRRVMGKEIKFLLHFVKESKQDESGMPNNRFLAERTGGTYSTLKVQPAELEDSGVYFCASSPLRDRDEQYFGPGTRLTVT.

The chain recombines TRBV14 with TRBJ2-2, with TRBD2 as a possible D gene (6 bases). Germline V lookup: CDR1 SGHDN, CDR2 FVKESK. CDR3 length: 17 amino acids. The germline V and J ends were trimmed by 1 base and 6 bases, with 18 bases remaining between them. This CDR3 is CASSQAVRGRIAGELFF. The CDR3 DNA sequence: TGTGCCAGCAGCCAAGCTGTCCGGGGGAGAATAGCCGGGGAGCTGTTTTTT.

This rearrangement joins TRBV29-1 to TRBJ1-3, with a tentative D call TRBD1 (5 bases). With 3 bases removed from V and 0 bases from J, the gap between germline ends came to 12 bases. The CDR3 length is 15 residues. CDR1 and CDR2 (germline): SQVTM, ANQGSEA. CDR3 sequence reads: CSVEGESSSGNTIYF. The CDR3 DNA is TGCAGCGTTGAGGGGGAAAGTAGCTCTGGAAACACCATATATTTT.

The chain combines TRBV6-5 with TRBJ2-5, with 9 bases that match TRBD2. The CDR3 is 15 amino acids. CDR1 and CDR2 (germline): MNHEY, SVGAGI. J was trimmed by 3 bases and V by 7 bases; bases with no gene match: 9. CDR3 sequence reads: CASKGAASGEETQYF. The CDR3 DNA reads as TGTGCCAGCAAGGGGGCCGCTAGCGGGGAAGAGACCCAGTACTTC.

Only a few counts were recorded for this clone. The CDR3 spells CASSPLQGNQPQHF. The CDR3 coding sequence is TGTGCCAGCAGTCCCCTCCAGGGAAATCAGCCCCAGCATTTT. This chain links TRBV25-1 with TRBJ1-5; a possible D gene is TRBD1 (5 bases). V lost 5 bases and J 4 bases, leaving 12 bases between the germline ends. The CDR3 is 14 residues long. The germline V gene encodes CDR1 MGHDK and CDR2 SYGVNS.

The table lists this clone with a few counts. The V call is TRBV6-5, the J call TRBJ1-4; 7 nucleotides match TRBD1. CDR1 and CDR2 (germline): MNHEY, SVGAGI. V shed 7 bases, J shed 7 bases, and the junction held 12 bases outside the gene matches. The CDR3 has 15 residues. CDR3 sequence: CASKLTTGRSEKLFF. The DNA of the CDR3 is TGTGCCAGCAAGCTAACGACAGGGCGGAGTGAAAAACTGTTTTTT.

The V call is TRBV6-5, the J call TRBJ1-2; D may be TRBD1 (5 bases). The V and J ends lost 0 bases and 0 bases respectively, with 11 bases between them. In germline, CDR1 is MNHEY, CDR2 SVGAGI. The CDR3 covers 16 residues. The CDR3 reads CASSYSVQGANYGYTF. The DNA for the CDR3 is TGTGCCAGCAGTTACTCGGTGCAGGGAGCTAACTATGGCTACACCTTC.

The table lists this clone with a few counts. This chain joins TRBV7-2 and TRBJ1-2, with D possibly TRBD1 on 5 matching bases. Trimming shortened V by 5 bases and J by 2 bases, and 18 bases separated the two germline ends. The V gene's germline CDR1 is SGHTA and CDR2 FQGNSA. The CDR3 is 16 residues long. The chain's CDR3 is CASSESGTARNYGYTF. As DNA, the CDR3 is TGTGCCAGCAGCGAATCCGGGACGGCGAGAAACTATGGCTACACCTTC. Full variable domain (missing parts from reference TRBV7-2 and TRBJ1-2): GAGVSQSPSNKVTEKGKDVELRCDPISGHTALYWYRQSLGQGLEFLIYFQGNSAPDKSGLPSDRFSAERTGGSVSTLTIQRTQQEDSAVYLCASSESGTARNYGYTFGSGTRLTVV.

In this sample, this clone turned up a few times. V usage is TRBV30 and J usage is TRBJ2-7; no definite D call. V lost 3 bases to trimming and J lost 0 bases, with 15 bases between them. The CDR3 is 15 amino acids. Germline CDR1 GTSNPN, CDR2 SVGIG (reference sequence). CDR3 sequence: CAWREQRVNSYEQYF. The CDR3 nucleotides are TGTGCCTGGAGAGAACAGAGAGTCAACTCCTACGAGCAGTACTTC.

This clone was seen only a few times. The chain has TRBV25-1 and TRBJ2-2, with a possible D match to TRBD1 (6 bases). The CDR3 covers 14 residues. Looked up from germline, CDR1 is MGHDK and CDR2 is SYGVNS. The ends were cut back, 5 bases at V and 3 bases at J, with 10 bases in the middle. CDR3 in DNA: TGTGCCAGCAGTACCCGACAGGACACCGGGGAGCTGTTTTTT. Residues: CASSTRQDTGELFF.

This clone was observed a few times. The rearrangement links TRBV4-1 to TRBJ2-3; D ambiguous. Germline CDR1 is MGHRA and CDR2 is YSYEKL. V lost 3 bases and J lost 0, with 13 bases in between. The CDR3 contains 16 residues. The CDR3 bases are TGCGCCAGCAGCCACCCTCTATCGACTAGCACAGATACGCAGTATTTT. Protein product: CASSHPLSTSTDTQYF.

This clone was counted only a few times. The same CDR3 also results from other DNA sequences found in this sample. The J gene is TRBJ1-2, the V gene TRBV4-3; weak D call: TRBD1 (6 bases). Trimming left V 0 bases short and J 4 bases short, with 9 bases between. The CDR3 runs 14 residues. Germline assignment: CDR1 LGHNA and CDR2 YSLEER. CDR3 loop: CASSQEGGLYGYTF. The CDR3 region has the DNA TGCGCCAGCAGCCAAGAAGGGGGTCTCTATGGCTACACCTTC.

This chain connects TRBV25-1 to TRBJ2-3; D possibly corresponds to TRBD2 (6 bases). This CDR3 is 15 amino acids long. Trimming pared 4 bases from V and 0 bases from J, leaving 11 bases between. Germline CDR1 reads MGHDK; CDR2 reads SYGVNS. DNA of the CDR3: TGTGCCAGCAGTGCGACGGGACTTAGCACAGATACGCAGTATTTT. Protein sequence: CASSATGLSTDTQYF. The full variable domain, completed using reference TRBV25-1 and TRBJ2-3, is EADIYQTPRYLVIGTGKKITLECSQTMGHDKMYWYQQDPGMELHLIHYSYGVNSTEKGDLSSESTVSRIRTEHFPLTLESARPSHTSQYLCASSATGLSTDTQYFGPGTRLTVL.

CDR3 sequence reads: CASSLGDRPTDGYTF. The CDR3 coding sequence is TGTGCCAGCAGCTTAGGGGACCGTCCTACCGACGGCTACACCTTC. This rearrangement joins TRBV7-9 to TRBJ1-2; tentative D call: TRBD1 (5 bases). V was shortened by 1 base and J by 8 bases, with 17 bases between the two germline ends. This CDR3 has 15 residues. Germline-derived CDR1 and CDR2 are SEHNR and FQNEAQ (reference sequence).

This rearrangement joins TRBV7-2 to TRBJ2-7; the match to TRBD1 covers 9 bases. The CDR3 spans 16 residues. Germline-derived CDR1 and CDR2 are SGHTA and FQGNSA. The V segment lost 5 bases and the J segment 4 bases; nucleotides outside the gene matches: 12. The CDR3 DNA reads as TGTGCCAGCAGCCTAGGATCCGGGACAGGGTCGTACGAGCAGTACTTC. It translates to CASSLGSGTGSYEQYF.